Given below is one TCR beta chain in context. The Seattle site enrolled patients during active infection and followed them longitudinally. Under the authors' procedure: The authors estimated nucleated cell counts from reference gene primer amplification. Sequencing used immunoSEQ multiplex PCR; TCRdb keeps in-frame clones, though not all of them. From that table come the V and J calls and clone size; the DNA was used to work out D and trimming. The table lists roughly 140,000 clones, roughly 84% of them singletons. Losses at the gene ends were 1 base for V and 0 bases for J; bases not matched to a gene: 3. Germline-derived CDR1 and CDR2 are MGHRA and YSYEKL. The CDR3 consists of 16 residues. These data are taken from a study of blood T cell repertoires in COVID-19. Study in general: Samples taken during acute and convalescent COVID-19 were collected in the United States, Italy and Spain. PBMCs, B-cell-depleted T cells, or T cells were the source of the cDNA or gDNA that made up the material.

V is TRBV4-1 and J is TRBJ1-5; TRBD1 aligns across 7 bases. Material: peripheral blood. This receptor was obtained from a woman aged 55-69 years with COVID-19, enrolled during active disease. The CDR3 DNA sequence: TGCGCCAGCAGCCAAGCCAGGGGGTATAGCAATCAGCCCCAGCATTTT. As protein: CASSQARGYSNQPQHF.